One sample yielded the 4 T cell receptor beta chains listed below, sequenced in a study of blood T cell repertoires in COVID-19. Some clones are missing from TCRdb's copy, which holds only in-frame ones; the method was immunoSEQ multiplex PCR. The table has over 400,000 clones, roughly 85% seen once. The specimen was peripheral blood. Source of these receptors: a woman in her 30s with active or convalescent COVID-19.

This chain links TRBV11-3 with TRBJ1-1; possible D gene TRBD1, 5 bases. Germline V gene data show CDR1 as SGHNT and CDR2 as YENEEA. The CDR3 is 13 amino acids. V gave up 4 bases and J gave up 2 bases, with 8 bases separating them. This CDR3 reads CASSSGGNTEAFF. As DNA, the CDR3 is TGTGCCAGCAGCTCCGGGGGAAACACTGAAGCTTTCTTT.

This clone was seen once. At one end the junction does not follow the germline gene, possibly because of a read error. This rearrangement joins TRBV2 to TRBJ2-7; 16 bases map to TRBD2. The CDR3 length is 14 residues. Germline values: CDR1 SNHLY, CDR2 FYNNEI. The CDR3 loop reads CASSSGTSGGASHF. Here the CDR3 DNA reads TGTGCCAGCAGTTCCGGGACTAGCGGGGGGGCCTCCCACTTC.

The CDR3 sequence is CASSWGTNTEAFF. The CDR3 nucleotides read TGTGCCAGCAGTTGGGGGACTAACACTGAAGCTTTCTTT. The chain recombines TRBV28 with TRBJ1-1, with D tentatively TRBD1 (5 bases). From germline, CDR1 is MDHEN and CDR2 SYDVKM. V lost 4 bases, J lost 2 bases, and 8 bases lay in between. This CDR3 has 13 amino acids.

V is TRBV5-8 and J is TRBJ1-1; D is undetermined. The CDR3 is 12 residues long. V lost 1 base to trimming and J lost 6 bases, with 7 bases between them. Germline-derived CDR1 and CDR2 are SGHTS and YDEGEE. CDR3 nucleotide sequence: TGTGCCAGCAGCTTGATAGAACCTGAAGCTTTCTTT. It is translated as CASSLIEPEAFF. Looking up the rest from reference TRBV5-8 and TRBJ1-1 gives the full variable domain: EAGVTQSPTHLIKTRGQQATLRCSPISGHTSVYWYQQALGLGLQFLLWYDEGEERNRGNFPPRFSGRQFPNYSSELNVNALELEDSALYLCASSLIEPEAFFGQGTRLTVV.